What follows are 22 T cell receptor beta chains derived from one specimen sequenced in a study of OX40 agonist ivuxolimab in advanced cancers. Method: immunoSEQ multiplex PCR; TCRdb's copy keeps in-frame clones and lacks some. The table shows around 68,000 clones, with approximately 85% occurring only once. This specimen was CD4+ or CD8+ T cells sorted from blood, taken in a trial of the OX40 agonist ivuxolimab. The source of these receptors is an adult with an advanced solid tumor such as melanoma, head and neck, liver or kidney cancer.

The rearrangement links TRBV4-2 to TRBJ2-2, with 9 positions matching TRBD2. Germline trimming cut 3 bases from V and 3 bases from J; bases unmatched to any gene: 11. The length of the CDR3 is 18 residues. CDR1 and CDR2 from the germline V gene are LGHNA and YNFKEQ. In nucleotides, the CDR3 is TGTGCCAGCAGCCACACCCCTAGCGGGGATGACTACACCGGGGAGCTGTTTTTT. Protein product: CASSHTPSGDDYTGELFF.

This clone was observed once. The rearrangement joins TRBV27 to TRBJ2-5; no firm D call. The V end lost 4 bases, the J end lost 4 bases, and 7 bases lay between the germline ends. CDR1 is MNHEY and CDR2 is SMNVEV in the germline V gene (reference sequence). This CDR3 is built from 12 residues. The CDR3 DNA sequence: TGTGCCAGCAGTTCGACCACAGAGACCCAGTACTTC. Translated: CASSSTTETQYF.

This chain uses TRBV6-5 with TRBJ2-7, with 11 bases lining up with TRBD2. This CDR3 has 15 amino acids. Germline V lookup: CDR1 MNHEY, CDR2 SVGAGI. Trimming removed 6 bases from V and 3 bases from J; junction bases left unmatched: 7. DNA for the CDR3: TGTGCCAGCAGCCAGGGGACTAGCGGTTTCTACGAGCAGTACTTC. As protein: CASSQGTSGFYEQYF.

The chain joins TRBV6-1 to TRBJ2-4, with D possibly being TRBD2 (6 bases). The germline V gene encodes CDR1 MNHNS and CDR2 SASEGT. The V end lost 1 base, the J end lost 0 bases, and 13 bases lay between the germline ends. CDR3 length equals 17 residues. The CDR3 is CASSEEVEGLAKNIQYF. The DNA of the CDR3 is TGTGCCAGCAGTGAAGAGGTCGAGGGACTAGCCAAAAACATTCAGTACTTC.

The CDR3 loop is CASSQVDMGLRRQPQHF. The DNA for the CDR3 is TGCGCCAGCAGCCAAGTGGATATGGGGCTGAGACGTCAGCCCCAGCATTTT. The chain is built from TRBV4-1 and TRBJ1-5; D is possibly TRBD1 (5 bases). Germline CDR1 is MGHRA and CDR2 is YSYEKL. The V end was cut by 1 base, the J end by 6 bases, with 19 bases between. The CDR3 contains 17 residues.

V is TRBV2 and J is TRBJ2-7; D is ambiguous. Germline V gene sequence: CDR1 SNHLY, CDR2 FYNNEI. Trimming stripped 7 bases from V and 3 bases from J, with 19 bases between. The CDR3 runs to 15 residues. The CDR3 nucleotides read TGTGCCAGCACCCCCATAGAGCTCATCCACTACGAGCAGTACTTC. It translates to CASTPIELIHYEQYF. The variable domain in full, completed from reference TRBV2 and TRBJ2-7, reads EPEVTQTPSHQVTQMGQEVILRCVPISNHLYFYWYRQILGQKVEFLVSFYNNEISEKSEIFDDQFSVERPDGSNFTLKIRSTKLEDSAMYFCASTPIELIHYEQYFGPGTRLTVT.

This chain uses TRBV5-1 with TRBJ2-1; TRBD1 aligns across 7 bases. This CDR3 comprises 14 residues. Germline CDR1 is SGHRS and CDR2 is YFSETQ. Losses at the gene ends were 4 bases for V and 4 bases for J; bases not matched to a gene: 5. In DNA, the CDR3 is TGCGCCAGCAGCATCGGACAGGATTACAATGAGCAGTTCTTC. This translates into CASSIGQDYNEQFF.

This sequence joins TRBV15 and TRBJ2-5; D gene uncertain. Germline-derived CDR1 and CDR2 are LNHNV and YYDKDF (reference sequence). The CDR3 contains 13 residues. V dropped 1 base and J dropped 1 base, with 4 bases sitting between them. DNA of the CDR3: TGTGCCACCAGCAGAGGAGCCCAAGAGACCCAGTACTTC. Its translation: CATSRGAQETQYF.

The rearrangement links TRBV18 to TRBJ2-4, with unresolved D. In germline, CDR1 is KGHSH, CDR2 LQKENI. Trimming stripped 2 bases from V and 5 bases from J, with 7 bases between. The CDR3 extends over 13 amino acids. CDR3 in DNA: TGTGCCAGCTCACCAGATGGACAAAACATTCAGTACTTC. Residues: CASSPDGQNIQYF. Using reference TRBV18 and TRBJ2-4 for the parts outside the CDR3, the full variable domain is NAGVMQNPRHLVRRRGQEARLRCSPMKGHSHVYWYRQLPEEGLKFMVYLQKENIIDESGMPKERFSAEFPKEGPSILRIQQVVRGDSAAYFCASSPDGQNIQYFGAGTRLSVL.

The chain joins TRBV6-1 to TRBJ2-3; 7 bases agree with TRBD2. Losses at the gene ends were 4 bases for V and 0 bases for J; bases not matched to a gene: 10. The CDR3 contains 17 residues. Germline-derived CDR1 and CDR2 are MNHNS and SASEGT. CDR3 sequence reads: CASSGGITSESTDTQYF. In DNA form, the CDR3 reads TGTGCCAGCAGTGGGGGTATTACTAGCGAAAGCACAGATACGCAGTATTTT.

The rearrangement links TRBV7-9 to TRBJ2-1; D gene ambiguous. Looked up from germline, CDR1 is SEHNR and CDR2 is FQNEAQ (reference sequence). This CDR3 is built from 11 residues. With 0 bases removed from V and 9 bases from J, the gap between germline ends came to 3 bases. The CDR3 spells CASSLASEQFF. The CDR3 DNA reads TGTGCCAGCAGCTTAGCTAGTGAGCAGTTCTTC.

This clone was seen only once. V usage is TRBV2 and J usage is TRBJ2-3, with TRBD2 matching 10 bases. CDR1 and CDR2 from the germline V gene are SNHLY and FYNNEI. The CDR3 has 16 amino acids. The J segment lost 1 base and the V segment lost 5 bases, leaving 6 bases of the junction unmatched. CDR3 amino acids: CASSFSGRLGTDTQYF. CDR3 DNA sequence: TGTGCCAGCAGTTTTAGCGGGAGGCTGGGCACAGATACGCAGTATTTT.

The rearrangement joins TRBV28 to TRBJ1-2; D is unresolved. V was clipped by 4 bases and J by 7 bases, with 10 bases between them. The CDR3 covers 12 residues. The germline gives CDR1 MDHEN, CDR2 SYDVKM. The CDR3 DNA is TGTGCCAGCAGTTCACAGCTCACTGGCTACACCTTC. Encoded protein: CASSSQLTGYTF.

The chain has TRBV6-5 and TRBJ2-3; D might be TRBD1 (6 bases). This CDR3 spans 14 amino acids. CDR1 is MNHEY, CDR2 SVGAGI, per germline. Trimming shortened V by 0 bases and J by 5 bases, and 9 bases separated the two germline ends. The CDR3 bases are TGTGCCAGCAGTTACTCACGCAGGGGAGATACGCAGTATTTT. It specifies CASSYSRRGDTQYF.

The chain is built from TRBV6-6 and TRBJ2-2; 7 nucleotides align to TRBD1. Germline CDR1 is MNHNY and CDR2 is SVGAGI (reference sequence). Trimming cost V 4 bases and J 6 bases; bases outside gene matches: 5. There are 14 residues in the CDR3. CDR3 coding DNA: TGTGCCAGCAGTTCTGGGACAGTTGCCGGGGAGCTGTTTTTT. It is translated as CASSSGTVAGELFF.

The gene calls are TRBV2 and TRBJ2-1, with a weak D call TRBD1 (5 bases). The V gene lost 1 base and the J gene lost 5 bases, with 9 bases spanning the gap. The CDR3 runs 14 residues. The V gene's germline CDR1 is SNHLY and CDR2 FYNNEI. The CDR3, as DNA: TGTGCCAGCAGTGAAGGGGGCCTAAACAATGAGCAGTTCTTC. It yields the protein CASSEGGLNNEQFF. Full variable domain (outside the CDR3, taken from reference TRBV2 and TRBJ2-1): EPEVTQTPSHQVTQMGQEVILRCVPISNHLYFYWYRQILGQKVEFLVSFYNNEISEKSEIFDDQFSVERPDGSNFTLKIRSTKLEDSAMYFCASSEGGLNNEQFFGPGTRLTVL.

On this clone: The junction shows a germline mismatch at one end, possibly a read error. The rearrangement links TRBV7-7 to TRBJ2-1; 8 nucleotides align to TRBD2. This CDR3 spans 14 amino acids. Germline CDR1 is SSHAT and CDR2 is FNYEAQ (reference sequence). The CDR3 sequence is CASSLGGGYNEQFF. Written as DNA, the CDR3 is TGTGCTAGCAGCTTAGGCGGGGGGTACAATGAGCAGTTCTTC.

The gene calls are TRBV5-1 and TRBJ2-7, with unresolved D. This CDR3 contains 14 residues. Germline V gives CDR1 SGHRS, CDR2 YFSETQ. Trimming removed 0 bases from V and 4 bases from J, with 11 bases in between. CDR3: CASSLDVPVYEQYF. The DNA for the CDR3 is TGCGCCAGCAGCTTGGATGTGCCGGTATACGAGCAGTACTTC.

The chain combines TRBV6-1 with TRBJ1-4; tentative D call: TRBD1 (6 bases). The germline CDR1 and CDR2 sequences are MNHNS and SASEGT. The V and J ends lost 8 bases and 4 bases respectively, with 11 bases between them. The CDR3 is 13 amino acids. CDR3 region: CASRGTNNEKLFF. The DNA of the CDR3 is TGTGCCAGCCGAGGGACAAATAATGAAAAACTGTTTTTT.

CDR3 protein: CAISESTAGAEYF. As DNA, the CDR3 is TGTGCCATCAGTGAGTCGACGGCGGGGGCGGAGTACTTC. The chain employs TRBV10-3 and TRBJ2-7, with TRBD2 as a possible D gene (7 bases). Germline lookup yields CDR1 ENHRY and CDR2 SYGVKD. Trimming removed 0 bases at V and 11 bases at J, with 14 bases between. The CDR3 is made up of 13 amino acids.

This chain links TRBV2 with TRBJ2-2; D remains unclear. CDR1 is SNHLY and CDR2 is FYNNEI in the germline V gene. This CDR3 is 15 amino acids long. V lost 2 bases and J 3 bases, leaving 10 bases between the germline ends. The CDR3 spells CASSELTVDTGELFF. CDR3 DNA: TGTGCCAGCAGTGAACTTACAGTGGACACCGGGGAGCTGTTTTTT.

V is TRBV2 and J is TRBJ2-7, with D possibly matching TRBD2 (7 bases). Germline-derived CDR1 and CDR2 are SNHLY and FYNNEI. The CDR3 covers 12 residues. CDR3 protein: CAREGRGYEQYF. The CDR3 region has the DNA TGTGCGAGGGAGGGCAGGGGTTACGAGCAGTACTTC.